One sample yielded the 19 T cell receptor beta chains listed below, sequenced in a study of early T cells in non-severe SARS-CoV-2 infection. Using its own MiXCR run on the 5' RACE reads, TCRdb lists one record per CDR3 protein. The data hold roughly 100,000 distinct CDR3 sequences, with about 13% observed a single time. Input material: whole blood. The receptors come from an adult who was a healthcare worker with PCR-confirmed SARS-CoV-2 infection or an uninfected control (not recorded which).

This clonotype appeared many times. This chain joins TRBV20-1 and TRBJ1-1, with D perhaps matching TRBD1 (6 bases). V shed 3 bases and J shed 6 bases, with 20 bases lying between them. The germline CDR1 and CDR2 sequences are DFQATT and SNEGSKA (reference sequence). The CDR3 totals 15 residues. For the CDR3, the DNA is TGCAGTGCTAGCGCGGGGGGCAGGGCAGTTGCTGAAGCTTTCTTT. This sequence encodes CSASAGGRAVAEAFF.

This clonotype was counted many times. The rearrangement uses TRBV20-1 and TRBJ1-1; tentatively, D is TRBD1 (6 bases). The CDR3 has 13 amino acids. Germline V gene lookup returns CDR1 DFQATT and CDR2 SNEGSKA (reference sequence). The ends were cut back, 1 base at V and 10 bases at J, with 16 bases in the middle. In nucleotides, the CDR3 is TGCAGTGCTAGAGGTCAGCAGGGGCCGGGAGCTTTCTTT. Protein sequence: CSARGQQGPGAFF.

This clonotype was seen a handful of times. The genes are TRBV20-1 and TRBJ1-1; 12 bases are a match to TRBD1. Germline V CDR1 and CDR2: DFQATT, SNEGSKA (reference sequence). Trimming cost V 6 bases and J 7 bases; bases outside gene matches: 6. CDR3 length: 13 residues. CDR3 amino acids: CSAVGQGASEAFF. DNA for the CDR3: TGCAGTGCGGTGGGACAGGGGGCGAGTGAAGCTTTCTTT.

Comments on this clonotype: Possible read error: a much larger clone is one base away. The V and J genes are TRBV12-3 or TRBV12-4 and TRBJ2-7; TRBD2 is a possible D gene (5 bases). This CDR3 region has 15 residues. V was shortened by 5 bases and J by 2 bases, with 16 bases between the two germline ends. DNA of the CDR3: TGTGCCAGCAGTCACCGAGGGATAGGTCCCTACGAGCAGTACTTC. Its translation: CASSHRGIGPYEQYF.

J is TRBJ2-7 and V is TRBV6-2 or TRBV6-3, with 8 bases lining up with TRBD2. This CDR3 has 13 residues. The junction had 8 bases not matched to a gene; V was cut back by 10 bases and J by 3 bases. CDR1 is MNHEY, CDR2 SVGEGT, per germline. CDR3 loop: CATYRGTSYEQYF. DNA of the CDR3: TGTGCCACCTATCGAGGGACTAGCTACGAGCAGTACTTC.

This clonotype was seen at least ten times. The rearrangement joins TRBV28 to TRBJ2-2; D remains unclear. V gave up 5 bases and J gave up 4 bases, with 8 bases separating them. This CDR3 region has 13 residues. Per the germline V gene, CDR1 is MDHEN and CDR2 is SYDVKM. CDR3 residues: CASSPPLTGELFF. CDR3 DNA sequence: TGTGCCAGCAGTCCCCCCCTCACCGGGGAGCTGTTTTTT.

The chain carries TRBV11-2 and TRBJ2-1; D is ambiguous. Between the trimmed V and J ends, which lost 6 bases and 5 bases, there was a span of 17 bases. This CDR3 has 15 residues. Germline values: CDR1 SGHAT, CDR2 FQNNGV. The CDR3 is CASREGPYSDNEQFF. The CDR3 bases are TGTGCCAGCAGGGAAGGACCCTATTCCGACAATGAGCAGTTCTTC. Full variable domain (remainder filled in from reference TRBV11-2 and TRBJ2-1): EAGVAQSPRYKIIEKRQSVAFWCNPISGHATLYWYQQILGQGPKLLIQFQNNGVVDDSQLPKDRFSAERLKGVDSTLKIQPAKLEDSAVYLCASREGPYSDNEQFFGPGTRLTVL.

Ten or more counts support this clonotype. The chain combines TRBV11-2 with TRBJ2-7, with a tentative D call TRBD1 (5 bases). CDR3 size: 18 residues. Per germline, CDR1 SGHAT and CDR2 FQNNGV. Deletions cut 3 bases from V and 1 base from J, with 22 bases between. CDR3: CASSFRTDTRSVSYEQYF. The CDR3 coding sequence is TGTGCCAGCAGCTTCCGGACGGACACGCGCAGCGTATCCTACGAGCAGTACTTC. The variable domain in full, completed from reference TRBV11-2 and TRBJ2-7, reads EAGVAQSPRYKIIEKRQSVAFWCNPISGHATLYWYQQILGQGPKLLIQFQNNGVVDDSQLPKDRFSAERLKGVDSTLKIQPAKLEDSAVYLCASSFRTDTRSVSYEQYFGPGTRLTVT.

CDR3 sequence (DNA): TGCGCCAGCAGCTTAACGACCGGTGAGCAGTTCTTC. This sequence encodes CASSLTTGEQFF. The V gene is TRBV5-1, the J gene TRBJ2-1; D remains unclear. This CDR3 is 12 amino acids long. The V gene's germline CDR1 is SGHRS and CDR2 YFSETQ. The V gene lost 2 bases and the J gene lost 9 bases, with 9 bases spanning the gap.

The sample holds many counts of this clonotype. This chain uses TRBV4-2 with TRBJ1-1; D gene uncertain. CDR3 length: 12 amino acids. V lost 0 bases, J lost 7 bases, and 6 bases lay in between. From germline, CDR1 is LGHNA and CDR2 YNFKEQ. The CDR3 loop is CASSQEGIEAFF. The CDR3, as DNA: TGTGCCAGCAGCCAAGAGGGCATTGAAGCTTTCTTT.

This sequence joins TRBV28 and TRBJ1-6; 7 bases fit TRBD1. Germline CDR1 and CDR2: MDHEN and SYDVKM. There are 13 residues in the CDR3. Trimming at V came to 9 bases and at J to 7 bases, leaving 6 bases not matched to a gene. The CDR3 here is CASTGQRNSPLHF. Written as DNA, the CDR3 is TGTGCCAGTACGGGACAGAGAAATTCACCCCTCCACTTT.

The rearrangement joins TRBV15 to TRBJ2-1; possibly TRBD2 for D (5 bases). Looked up from germline, CDR1 is LNHNV and CDR2 is YYDKDF (reference sequence). The V and J ends lost 0 bases and 0 bases respectively, with 15 bases between them. CDR3 length: 18 residues. CDR3 sequence reads: CATSRDPSSPSSYNEQFF. The DNA of the CDR3 is TGTGCCACCAGCAGAGACCCCTCTAGCCCGAGCTCCTACAATGAGCAGTTCTTC.

CDR3 in DNA: TGTGCCAGCAGCGGAGGGGAGGGAAAACTCTACAATGAGCAGTTCTTC. It yields the protein CASSGGEGKLYNEQFF. The chain employs TRBV9 and TRBJ2-1, with 7 bases that match TRBD2. V was pared by 3 bases and J by 3 bases, with 9 bases of the junction left unmatched. The CDR3 spans 16 residues. From germline, CDR1 is SGDLS and CDR2 YYNGEE. The whole variable domain, filled in from reference TRBV9 and TRBJ2-1, reads DSGVTQTPKHLITATGQRVTLRCSPRSGDLSVYWYQQSLDQGLQFLIQYYNGEERAKGNILERFSAQQFPDLHSELNLSSLELGDSALYFCASSGGEGKLYNEQFFGPGTRLTVL.

This clonotype was recorded at least ten times. The chain joins TRBV2 to TRBJ2-7; TRBD2 might be the D (5 bases). CDR1 and CDR2 (germline): SNHLY, FYNNEI. V dropped 10 bases and J dropped 7 bases, with 23 bases sitting between them. The CDR3 is made up of 14 amino acids. The CDR3 DNA sequence: TGTGCCACCAGGCCCACGGGGTTCGCCTGGGAGCAGTACTTC. Its translation: CATRPTGFAWEQYF.

At least ten counts were recorded for this clonotype. V usage is TRBV29-1 and J usage is TRBJ2-7, with 8 positions matching TRBD2. Per the germline V gene, CDR1 is SQVTM and CDR2 is ANQGSEA. This CDR3 comprises 15 residues. V was pared by 5 bases and J by 2 bases, with 11 bases of the junction left unmatched. As DNA, the CDR3 is TGCAGCGTTAGACCTGGGACGGGGGGGACCTACGAGCAGTACTTC. Translating gives CSVRPGTGGTYEQYF.

The V and J genes are TRBV6-1 and TRBJ1-2; no definite D call. CDR3 length equals 14 residues. CDR1 and CDR2 from the germline V gene are MNHNS and SASEGT. V was clipped by 7 bases and J by 2 bases, with 14 bases between them. CDR3: CASTDLTANYGYTF. In DNA form, the CDR3 reads TGTGCCAGCACCGATTTAACAGCAAACTATGGCTACACCTTC.

This clonotype was counted many times. The rearrangement uses TRBV23-1 and TRBJ2-3; D might be TRBD1 or TRBD2, each matching 6 bases. TRBV23-1 is annotated as an ORF whose role is uncertain. The CDR3 length is 14 residues. CDR3 coding DNA: TGCGCTCAGGGGCGGGGACCCAACACAGATACGCAGTATTTT. Amino acids: CAQGRGPNTDTQYF.

This clonotype came up once. This chain links TRBV10-1 with TRBJ2-7; 11 positions match TRBD1. V lost 8 bases to trimming and J lost 2 bases; unmatched junction nucleotides: 5. CDR1 is WNHNN and CDR2 is SYGVQD in the germline V gene (reference sequence). The CDR3 has 14 residues. CDR3 nucleotide sequence: TGCGCCAGCTCGGGACAGGGGGTCACCTACGAGCAGTACTTC. This codes for CASSGQGVTYEQYF.

The chain employs TRBV12-3 or TRBV12-4 and TRBJ2-2, with D perhaps matching TRBD1 (6 bases). Trimming stripped 11 bases from V and 3 bases from J, with 19 bases between. The length of the CDR3 is 15 residues. Here the CDR3 reads CAGLELNRDTGELFF. CDR3 coding DNA: TGTGCCGGACTTGAGTTGAACAGGGACACCGGGGAGCTGTTTTTT.